The rows below give T cell receptor beta chains drawn from one sample of a study of regulatory T cells in long-lasting Graves disease. One entry per CDR3 protein, called by TCRdb with MiXCR from the multiplex PCR reads. The table has approximately 490,000 distinct CDR3 sequences, 15% to 20% seen once; the top ten hold 12%. These data also featured in a second study, about T cells in Graves' hyperthyroidism and ophthalmopathy.

The material sequenced was peripheral blood mononuclear cells (PBMCs), taken at new diagnosis, from a patient treated with antithyroid drugs. All receptors derive from a man aged 35 to 55 with Graves disease. CDR3s include the opening cysteine and the closing phenylalanine or tryptophan. D genes are given only for firm matches. Size tells how often a clone was seen (once, few, many) or the class of an expanded clone, and some rows leave it out.

J: TRBJ2-2; V: TRBV4-2; D: NA; size: NA; DNA: TGTGCCAGCAGCCAAGGAAACGGGGAGCTGTTTTTT; CDR3: CASSQGNGELFF
J: TRBJ2-3; V: TRBV4-2; D: TRBD2; size: NA; DNA: TGTGCCAGCAGCCAAGCCGGGACTAGCGGGTCAGATACGCAGTATTTT; CDR3: CASSQAGTSGSDTQYF
J: TRBJ2-6; V: TRBV5-1; D: NA; size: many; DNA: TGCGCCAGCAGCCCGTATGGGTCCGCTGGGGCCAACGTCCTGACTTTC; CDR3: CASSPYGSAGANVLTF
J: TRBJ1-5; V: TRBV2; D: TRBD1; size: many; DNA: TGTGCCAGCAGGGGAACAGGGGGTACGGGGCCCCAGCATTTT; CDR3: CASRGTGGTGPQHF
J: TRBJ2-7; V: TRBV11-2; D: NA; size: NA; DNA: TGTGCCAGCAGCTTAGTATCGTTCGGTAGAGGGGCGGGCGAGCAGTACTTC; CDR3: CASSLVSFGRGAGEQYF
J: TRBJ2-1; V: TRBV10-1; D: TRBD2; size: NA; DNA: TGCGCCAGCAGAAGTGGGAGGATGCTGACTAGCGGGAGGGCCTACTACAATGAGCAGTTCTTC; CDR3: CASRSGRMLTSGRAYYNEQFF
J: TRBJ1-2; V: TRBV18; D: TRBD1; size: NA; DNA: TGTGCCAGCTCACCAACGGGACAGGGGGCGACCTCGGTCTATGGCTACACCTTC; CDR3: CASSPTGQGATSVYGYTF
J: TRBJ1-1; V: TRBV28; D: NA; size: few; DNA: TGTGCCAGCAGAACCATTGGCTTTAGGACTTTTGAAGCTTTCTTT; CDR3: CASRTIGFRTFEAFF
J: TRBJ2-5; V: TRBV4-1; D: NA; size: many; DNA: TGCGCCAGCAGCCAAGATCTACTAGTCCAAGAGACCCAGTACTTC; CDR3: CASSQDLLVQETQYF
J: TRBJ2-4; V: TRBV7-8; D: NA; size: NA; DNA: TGTGCCAGCAGCCATCGTGCAGGCTATGTTTACTTC; CDR3: CASSHRAGYVYF
J: TRBJ2-1; V: TRBV12-3/TRBV12-4; D: NA; size: many; DNA: TGTGCCAGCAGCGAGCTGAGCAATGAGCAGTTCTTC; CDR3: CASSELSNEQFF
J: TRBJ2-2; V: TRBV9; D: TRBD2; size: few; DNA: TGTGCCAGCAGCCGTAGCGGGAGTGGGACCGGGGAGCTGTTTTTT; CDR3: CASSRSGSGTGELFF
J: TRBJ2-1; V: TRBV5-1; D: TRBD2; size: many; DNA: TGCGCCAGCACCCTATCCCTAGGTCCGGGAGGGCTTCAGTTCTTC; CDR3: CASTLSLGPGGLQFF
J: TRBJ2-5; V: TRBV5-6; D: TRBD1; size: many; DNA: TGTGCCAGCAGCTACCCGGGACAGGGGGACGGAGAGACCCAGTACTTC; CDR3: CASSYPGQGDGETQYF
J: TRBJ2-5; V: TRBV5-6; D: NA; size: few; DNA: TGTGCCAGCAGCCTCGTTGGGCCTCAAGAGACCCAGTACTTC; CDR3: CASSLVGPQETQYF
J: TRBJ2-5; V: TRBV11-3; D: NA; size: many; DNA: TGTGCCAGCAGCTTAGATCACGGCCAAGAGACCCAGTACTTC; CDR3: CASSLDHGQETQYF
J: TRBJ2-6; V: TRBV5-1; D: NA; size: NA; DNA: TGCGCCAGCAGCTTGGTCGGGGTTACGGGGGCCAACGTCCTGACTTTC; CDR3: CASSLVGVTGANVLTF
J: TRBJ1-4; V: TRBV20-1; D: NA; size: many; DNA: TGCAGTGCTTACCGACCGATCCCCTATGAAAAACTGTTTTTT; CDR3: CSAYRPIPYEKLFF
J: TRBJ2-3; V: TRBV6-2/TRBV6-3; D: TRBD2; size: many; DNA: TGTGCCAGCAGTTACACTCGGCTAGCGGGCGGAATCGGTGATACGCAGTATTTT; CDR3: CASSYTRLAGGIGDTQYF
J: TRBJ2-7; V: TRBV11-2; D: TRBD1; size: few; DNA: TGTGCCAGCAGCTCCCTAAAGACAGGGAAACTATACGAGCAGTACTTC; CDR3: CASSSLKTGKLYEQYF
J: TRBJ2-7; V: TRBV9; D: NA; size: NA; DNA: TGTGCCAGCAGCGTAGATGGCTACGGATACGAGCAGTACTTC; CDR3: CASSVDGYGYEQYF
J: TRBJ2-7; V: TRBV5-1; D: NA; size: few; DNA: TGCGCCAGCAGCGTTGGAATCACGTTTTCTATCTACGAGCAGTACTTC; CDR3: CASSVGITFSIYEQYF
J: TRBJ2-7; V: TRBV2; D: TRBD1; size: many; DNA: TGTGCCAGCAGGAACAGGGGCCCGCAGTACTTC; CDR3: CASRNRGPQYF
J: TRBJ2-7; V: TRBV30; D: NA; size: many; DNA: TGTGCCTGGAGTACGGGAACCTACGAGCAGTACTTC; CDR3: CAWSTGTYEQYF
J: TRBJ2-1; V: TRBV20-1; D: NA; size: many; DNA: TGCAGTGCTAGAGGGTACAGTAGTTTAAATGAGCAGTTCTTC; CDR3: CSARGYSSLNEQFF
J: TRBJ1-1; V: TRBV4-3; D: TRBD1; size: once; DNA: TGCGCCAGCAGCCCCCAATGGACAGGGGAAGCTTTCTTT; CDR3: CASSPQWTGEAFF
J: TRBJ1-4; V: TRBV20-1; D: NA; size: NA; DNA: TGCAGTGCTAGTGACCGGGGAGGGGATGAAAAACTGTTTTTT; CDR3: CSASDRGGDEKLFF
J: TRBJ2-1; V: TRBV7-3; D: NA; size: many; DNA: TGTGCCAGCAGCTTACGAGGCGGGGAGTCCTACAATGAGCAGTTCTTC; CDR3: CASSLRGGESYNEQFF
J: TRBJ1-6; V: TRBV6-1; D: TRBD1; size: NA; DNA: TGTGCCAGCAACCGGACGCAGGGGGATTCACCCCTCCACTTT; CDR3: CASNRTQGDSPLHF
J: TRBJ2-1; V: TRBV6-2/TRBV6-3; D: NA; size: many; DNA: TGTGCCAGCAGTCACGGGAATGAGCAGTTCTTC; CDR3: CASSHGNEQFF
J: TRBJ2-5; V: TRBV29-1; D: NA; size: NA; DNA: TGCAGCGTGTCGAACCTTGGAGAGACCCAGTACTTC; CDR3: CSVSNLGETQYF
J: TRBJ2-5; V: TRBV4-2; D: TRBD2; size: few; DNA: TGTGCCAGCAGCCAAGACTCTAGCGGGAGGGGTGAGACCCAGTACTTC; CDR3: CASSQDSSGRGETQYF
J: TRBJ2-1; V: TRBV28; D: TRBD1; size: many; DNA: TGTGCCAGCAGTTTAAAGACAGGGGGCGATGAGCAGTTCTTC; CDR3: CASSLKTGGDEQFF
J: TRBJ2-7; V: TRBV3-1; D: NA; size: few; DNA: TGTGCCAGCAGCCAAGGGTGGGATTCCTACCTACCGGAGCAGTACTTC; CDR3: CASSQGWDSYLPEQYF
J: TRBJ2-1; V: TRBV12-3/TRBV12-4; D: NA; size: many; DNA: TGTGCCAGCCGATGGACTGCATCCTACAATGAGCAGTTCTTC; CDR3: CASRWTASYNEQFF
J: TRBJ2-7; V: TRBV28; D: NA; size: many; DNA: TGTGCCAGCAGTTTGGGCAGGGGACCCTTATCCTACGAGCAGTACTTC; CDR3: CASSLGRGPLSYEQYF
J: TRBJ2-7; V: TRBV2; D: NA; size: many; DNA: TGTGCCAGCAGTGACAGGGAAGGATCCTACGAGCAGTACTTC; CDR3: CASSDREGSYEQYF
J: TRBJ2-7; V: TRBV4-2; D: NA; size: NA; DNA: TGTGCCAGCAGCCAAGAGGGGATGGGGAGGTTGTACGAGCAGTACTTC; CDR3: CASSQEGMGRLYEQYF
J: TRBJ1-2; V: TRBV29-1; D: NA; size: NA; DNA: TGCAGCGTTGTTGGGGGGGATGGCTACACCTTC; CDR3: CSVVGGDGYTF
J: TRBJ2-1; V: TRBV14; D: NA; size: few; DNA: TGTGCCAGCAGCCAGGGAGTCTATAGATTGGCAGGTGGAATCTTCTTC; CDR3: CASSQGVYRLAGGIFF
J: TRBJ2-2; V: TRBV3-1; D: NA; size: many; DNA: TGTGCCAGCAGCCGTAGCGGTGACACCGGGGAGCTGTTTTTT; CDR3: CASSRSGDTGELFF
J: TRBJ2-5; V: TRBV3-1; D: NA; size: NA; DNA: TGTGCCAGCAGCCAAGTCCGGTTGGAGACCCAGTACTTC; CDR3: CASSQVRLETQYF
J: TRBJ1-6; V: TRBV3-1; D: NA; size: many; DNA: TGTGCCAGCAGCCAAGACTACTATAATTCACCCCTCCACTTT; CDR3: CASSQDYYNSPLHF
J: TRBJ1-3; V: TRBV16; D: NA; size: NA; DNA: TGTGCCAGCAGCCAAGGGGACTCCTCTGGAAACACCATATATTTT; CDR3: CASSQGDSSGNTIYF
J: TRBJ2-7; V: TRBV28; D: NA; size: many; DNA: TGTGCCAGCGGGGGAAACTACGAGCAGTACTTC; CDR3: CASGGNYEQYF
J: TRBJ2-5; V: TRBV5-5; D: TRBD1; size: NA; DNA: TGTGCCAGCAGCTCTCCCGGGACAGGGGTTGTGGCCCAGTACTTC; CDR3: CASSSPGTGVVAQYF
J: TRBJ2-7; V: TRBV12-3/TRBV12-4; D: NA; size: many; DNA: TGTGCCAGCAGTCTCTCATTAGGGGCGGGAGAGCAGTACTTC; CDR3: CASSLSLGAGEQYF
J: TRBJ1-2; V: TRBV6-1; D: NA; size: few; DNA: TGTGCCAGCAGTGCCTATGAGATTAACTATGGCTACACCTTC; CDR3: CASSAYEINYGYTF
J: TRBJ2-1; V: TRBV5-5; D: NA; size: many; DNA: TGTGCCAGCAGCCCCGGGTGGGGAATCTCGGATGAGCAGTTCTTC; CDR3: CASSPGWGISDEQFF
J: TRBJ2-3; V: TRBV12-3/TRBV12-4; D: TRBD1; size: NA; DNA: TGTGCCAGCAGCAGGGGGGACAGGGCGTCTGCAGATACGCAGTATTTT; CDR3: CASSRGDRASADTQYF
J: TRBJ2-5; V: TRBV3-1; D: TRBD2; size: many; DNA: TGTGCCAGCAGCCAAGACGGTACGGCGGGGGAAGAGACCCAGTACTTC; CDR3: CASSQDGTAGEETQYF
J: TRBJ2-1; V: TRBV7-9; D: NA; size: many; DNA: TGTGCCAGCAGCCCAACCCAGGGAGAAACAAGCTCCTACAATGAGCAGTTCTTC; CDR3: CASSPTQGETSSYNEQFF
J: TRBJ1-1; V: TRBV20-1; D: NA; size: NA; DNA: TGCAGTGCTAGAGATGGGGCCAGGGGACCTTCTGAAGCTTTCTTT; CDR3: CSARDGARGPSEAFF
J: TRBJ2-2; V: TRBV5-1; D: NA; size: NA; DNA: TGTGCCAGCAGCTTGGGACCCGTCGGCACCGGGGAGCTGTTTTTT; CDR3: CASSLGPVGTGELFF
J: TRBJ1-2; V: TRBV14; D: NA; size: many; DNA: TGTGCCAGCAGCCAAACGGATCAGGGGTACTATGGCTACACCTTC; CDR3: CASSQTDQGYYGYTF
J: TRBJ2-1; V: TRBV6-1; D: TRBD2; size: NA; DNA: TGTGCCAGCAAAACTAGCGGGAACAATGAGCAGTTCTTC; CDR3: CASKTSGNNEQFF
J: TRBJ2-1; V: TRBV12-3/TRBV12-4; D: TRBD2; size: many; DNA: TGTGCCAGCAGACCACTCGGGACGGGAGGGAACAATGAGCAGTTCTTC; CDR3: CASRPLGTGGNNEQFF
J: TRBJ2-6; V: TRBV19; D: NA; size: few; DNA: TGTGCCAGTAAGCAAGGGGGGGCCAACGTCCTGACTTTC; CDR3: CASKQGGANVLTF
J: TRBJ1-2; V: TRBV3-1; D: NA; size: NA; DNA: TGTGCCAGCAGCCAATTCCAAGGGATAGACTATGGCTACACCTTC; CDR3: CASSQFQGIDYGYTF